These 18 T cell receptor beta chains were sequenced from one sample in a study of blood T cell repertoires in COVID-19. The repertoire was sequenced with immunoSEQ multiplex PCR; TCRdb's copy has only in-frame clones and lacks some. The sample includes tens of thousands of clones, around nine tenths of them seen just once. Source material: peripheral blood. Receptors were obtained from a woman of 80 years or more with acute or convalescent COVID-19.

The chain couples TRBV5-4 to TRBJ2-1; 13 bases map to TRBD2. Germline V lookup: CDR1 SGHNT, CDR2 YYREEE (reference sequence). This CDR3 region has 16 residues. The ends lost 3 bases at V and 7 bases at J; junction bases unmatched: 7. CDR3 bases: TGTGCCAGCAGCTCCCCGGGACTAGCGGGATATAATGAGCAGTTCTTC. Protein product: CASSSPGLAGYNEQFF.

The chain couples TRBV12-3 or TRBV12-4 to TRBJ1-2; D is unresolved. The CDR3 spans 13 residues. The V gene lost 7 bases and the J gene lost 7 bases, with 16 bases spanning the gap. In DNA form, the CDR3 reads TGTGCCAGCACCGAAACAACAGTTGGTGGCTACACCTTC. It codes for CASTETTVGGYTF.

The gene calls are TRBV6-2 or TRBV6-3 and TRBJ2-7, with 7 bases matching TRBD1. The V and J ends lost 2 bases and 2 bases, in that order; junction bases with no gene match: 6. CDR3 length: 15 residues. Germline CDR1 reads MNHEY; CDR2 reads SVGEGT. CDR3 region: CASSYTQTGTYEQYF. The CDR3 coding sequence is TGTGCCAGCAGTTACACCCAGACAGGGACCTACGAGCAGTACTTC.

This chain joins TRBV11-3 and TRBJ2-3, with D perhaps TRBD2 (6 bases). Germline V CDR1 and CDR2: SGHNT, YENEEA. The CDR3 consists of 15 residues. V was clipped by 5 bases and J by 0 bases, with 12 bases between them. The CDR3 sequence: CASSRDSPSTDTQYF. The DNA of the CDR3 is TGTGCCAGCAGCCGGGACTCCCCTAGCACAGATACGCAGTATTTT.

J is TRBJ1-6 and V is TRBV7-2; 9 bases are shared with TRBD1. CDR1 and CDR2 from the germline V gene are SGHTA and FQGNSA. After removal of 4 bases from V and 8 bases from J, the junction contained 9 bases not matched to a gene. There are 16 residues in the CDR3. CDR3 nucleotide sequence: TGTGCCAGCAGCTCGGGGACAGGGACGTTACATTCACCCCTCCACTTT. It yields the protein CASSSGTGTLHSPLHF.

The chain combines TRBV9 with TRBJ1-2, with 8 bases that match TRBD1. This CDR3 comprises 17 residues. V shed 0 bases, J shed 7 bases, and the junction held 14 bases outside the gene matches. Germline V lookup: CDR1 SGDLS, CDR2 YYNGEE. CDR3 in DNA: TGTGCCAGCAGCGTAGGGAACGGACAGGGACTTTGGGGTGGCTACACCTTC. This codes for CASSVGNGQGLWGGYTF. The entire variable domain, with the rest obtained from reference TRBV9 and TRBJ1-2, is as follows: DSGVTQTPKHLITATGQRVTLRCSPRSGDLSVYWYQQSLDQGLQFLIQYYNGEERAKGNILERFSAQQFPDLHSELNLSSLELGDSALYFCASSVGNGQGLWGGYTFGSGTRLTVV.

The rearrangement links TRBV11-2 to TRBJ2-3; 8 bases agree with TRBD2. The germline V gene has CDR1 SGHAT and CDR2 FQNNGV. The CDR3 spans 16 residues. The V gene end was trimmed by 1 base and the J gene end by 2 bases; junction bases not matched to a gene: 5. CDR3: CASSLGAGAITDTQYF. CDR3 nucleotide sequence: TGTGCCAGCAGCTTAGGAGCGGGGGCGATCACAGATACGCAGTATTTT.

This clone was detected a few times. The chain combines TRBV28 with TRBJ1-2; TRBD1 is a possible D gene (5 bases). Deletions cut 3 bases from V and 5 bases from J, with 16 bases between. The germline gives CDR1 MDHEN, CDR2 SYDVKM. The CDR3 sequence is 15 residues long. In nucleotides, the CDR3 is TGTGCCAGCAGTTTTATTGGCGGGGCAGGGTATGGCTACACCTTC. This translates into CASSFIGGAGYGYTF.

CDR3 DNA sequence: TGTGCCAGTAGTTCCCCGGGACTAGCGGGAACCTACGAGCAGTACTTC. Its translation is CASSSPGLAGTYEQYF. The rearrangement uses TRBV19 and TRBJ2-7, with 13 positions matching TRBD2. Unmatched junction bases numbered 6, after V lost 5 bases and J lost 2 bases. CDR1 and CDR2 from the germline V gene are LNHDA and SQIVND (reference sequence). The CDR3 is 16 amino acids.

The rearrangement links TRBV4-1 to TRBJ2-1; a weak D match, TRBD2 (6 bases). The CDR3 loop spans 12 amino acids. Germline lookup yields CDR1 MGHRA and CDR2 YSYEKL. Trimming left V 8 bases short and J 6 bases short, with 11 bases between. For the CDR3, the DNA is TGCGCCAGCGCATCTAGCGTCAATGAGCAGTTCTTC. Translated: CASASSVNEQFF.

The chain recombines TRBV5-1 with TRBJ2-5, with TRBD1 matching 7 bases. Trimming removed 3 bases from V and 1 base from J; junction bases left unmatched: 3. This CDR3 spans 14 amino acids. Germline loops: CDR1 SGHRS, CDR2 YFSETQ. The CDR3 is CASSWGQPQETQYF. CDR3 coding DNA: TGCGCCAGCAGCTGGGGACAGCCCCAAGAGACCCAGTACTTC. The full variable domain, with the rest looked up from reference TRBV5-1 and TRBJ2-5, is KAGVTQTPRYLIKTRGQQVTLSCSPISGHRSVSWYQQTPGQGLQFLFEYFSETQRNKGNFPGRFSGRQFSNSRSEMNVSTLELGDSALYLCASSWGQPQETQYFGPGTRLLVL.

This chain links TRBV7-2 with TRBJ2-1; 8 bases fit TRBD2. This CDR3 region has 15 residues. The junction had 6 bases not matched to a gene; V was cut back by 1 base and J by 7 bases. Germline V gives CDR1 SGHTA, CDR2 FQGNSA. The CDR3 nucleotides are TGTGCCAGCAGCTTAGAGGCTAGCGGGTGGAATGAGCAGTTCTTC. Amino acids: CASSLEASGWNEQFF.

This clone was counted once. The V gene is TRBV9, the J gene TRBJ1-6; D not certain. V gave up 5 bases and J gave up 7 bases, with 10 bases separating them. There are 13 residues in the CDR3. Germline CDR1 reads SGDLS; CDR2 reads YYNGEE. The CDR3, as DNA: TGTGCCAGCAGTACCACGGGGAATTCACCCCTCCACTTT. This encodes CASSTTGNSPLHF.

The rearrangement links TRBV4-3 to TRBJ2-6; 7 nucleotides match TRBD2. This CDR3 is built from 17 residues. Germline loops: CDR1 LGHNA, CDR2 YSLEER. J lost 0 bases, V lost 0 bases, and 2 bases had no gene match. The CDR3 loop reads CASSQEGGSSGANVLTF. The CDR3 DNA is TGCGCCAGCAGCCAAGAGGGGGGGTCCTCTGGGGCCAACGTCCTGACTTTC.

The rearrangement uses TRBV5-5 and TRBJ1-6; 11 bases fit TRBD1. The CDR3 is made up of 17 amino acids. CDR1 SGHKS and CDR2 YYEKEE come from the germline V gene (reference sequence). The J segment lost 0 bases and the V segment lost 5 bases, leaving 4 bases of the junction unmatched. The CDR3 DNA sequence: TGTGCCAGCAGGGGCGGACAGGGGGCCTCCTATAATTCACCCCTCCACTTT. Amino acid sequence: CASRGGQGASYNSPLHF.

This chain uses TRBV3-1 (or the pseudogene TRBV3-2) with TRBJ1-5, with 8 bases matching TRBD1. CDR1 is LGHDT and CDR2 is YNNKEL in the germline V gene (reference sequence). V gave up 0 bases and J gave up 0 bases; unmatched junction bases: 4. This CDR3 spans 17 amino acids. The CDR3 sequence is CASSQDWTGYSNQPQHF. The CDR3 DNA reads TGTGCCAGCAGCCAAGATTGGACAGGGTATAGCAATCAGCCCCAGCATTTT.

This clone was detected only once. CDR3 protein: CASRGDTPEAFF. Here the CDR3 DNA reads TGTGCCAGCAGGGGAGACACCCCCGAAGCTTTCTTT. This chain joins TRBV2 and TRBJ1-1; D is uncertain. The CDR3 has 12 residues. Trimming removed 6 bases at V and 8 bases at J, with 13 bases between. Germline V gene lookup returns CDR1 SNHLY and CDR2 FYNNEI.

The rearrangement links TRBV2 to TRBJ2-1; tentative D call: TRBD1 (6 bases). Looked up from germline, CDR1 is SNHLY and CDR2 is FYNNEI. V lost 7 bases to trimming and J lost 7 bases, with 20 bases between them. The CDR3 is 15 residues long. Written as DNA, the CDR3 is TGTGCCAGCACTGCTATTGGGGGCCGTGGGAATGAGCAGTTCTTC. Its protein product is CASTAIGGRGNEQFF.